Listed below are T cell receptor beta chains from one sample, sequenced in a study of vaccination and CD4 T cells after COVID-19. TCRdb re-called the PCR reads through MiXCR, storing one row per CDR3 protein. The data contain over 10,000 distinct CDR3 sequences, around half of them singletons. Their antigens remain unidentified. The sequenced sample was CD4+ T cells from blood, cultured in vitro. These receptors all come from a human donor who had recovered from COVID-19. Each CDR3 is given with its conserved first and last residue. Size tells how often a clone was seen (once, few, many) or the class of an expanded clone, and some rows leave it out.

abundance: .; v_gene: TRBV12-5; j_gene: TRBJ1-5; CDR3aa: CASGLLTSNQPQHF
abundance: .; v_gene: TRBV11-2; j_gene: TRBJ1-2; CDR3aa: CALARGTGKDGYTF
abundance: few; v_gene: TRBV6-4; j_gene: TRBJ1-6; CDR3aa: CASSDSPDSNSPLHF
abundance: .; v_gene: TRBV20-1; j_gene: TRBJ1-1; CDR3aa: CSAARRGGSLGTEAFF
abundance: .; v_gene: TRBV4-1; j_gene: TRBJ2-1; CDR3aa: CASSHPGDREFF
abundance: .; v_gene: TRBV20-1; j_gene: TRBJ2-7; CDR3aa: CSASLSGQAFYEQYF
abundance: .; v_gene: TRBV30; j_gene: TRBJ1-6; CDR3aa: CAWMTGGPNSPLHF
abundance: .; v_gene: TRBV5-6; j_gene: .; CDR3aa: CASSRVGGGQETQYF
abundance: .; v_gene: TRBV21-1; j_gene: TRBJ1-2; CDR3aa: CASSILRGDGYTF
abundance: .; v_gene: TRBV7-2; j_gene: TRBJ1-5; CDR3aa: CASSLETGLRNQPQHF
abundance: once; v_gene: TRBV7-9; j_gene: TRBJ1-2; CDR3aa: CASSSRYFGYTF
abundance: .; v_gene: TRBV11-3; j_gene: TRBJ2-5; CDR3aa: CASSPRRQGVGETQYF
abundance: .; v_gene: TRBV19; j_gene: TRBJ2-6; CDR3aa: CASSIGGTDSGANVLTF
abundance: few; v_gene: TRBV10-3; j_gene: TRBJ2-5; CDR3aa: CAISGGRGVETQYF
abundance: few; v_gene: TRBV6-1; j_gene: TRBJ2-1; CDR3aa: CASRTSGGLKQFF
abundance: .; v_gene: TRBV7-8; j_gene: TRBJ1-6; CDR3aa: CASREHWGQVEAPLHF
abundance: .; v_gene: TRBV29-1; j_gene: TRBJ2-5; CDR3aa: CSAARAKETQYF
abundance: .; v_gene: TRBV4-1; j_gene: TRBJ2-2; CDR3aa: CASSQVGGWVTGELFF
abundance: .; v_gene: TRBV19; j_gene: TRBJ1-4; CDR3aa: CASSPLQGALEKLFF
abundance: .; v_gene: TRBV7-2; j_gene: TRBJ2-7; CDR3aa: CAISGSSYEQYF
abundance: few; v_gene: TRBV4-3; j_gene: TRBJ2-3; CDR3aa: CASSQESGGARTDTQYF
abundance: medium-sized; v_gene: TRBV12-3/TRBV12-4; j_gene: TRBJ1-6; CDR3aa: CASSSSGSLGPLHF
abundance: .; v_gene: TRBV9; j_gene: TRBJ2-5; CDR3aa: CASSPGTGEETQYF
abundance: .; v_gene: TRBV30; j_gene: TRBJ1-1; CDR3aa: CAWSRARNPPNTEAFF
abundance: .; v_gene: TRBV2; j_gene: TRBJ1-4; CDR3aa: CASATGLGEKLFF
abundance: .; v_gene: TRBV27; j_gene: TRBJ2-2; CDR3aa: CASSIGTGPTGELFF
abundance: .; v_gene: TRBV18; j_gene: TRBJ2-6; CDR3aa: CASSWTGDSGANVLTF
abundance: .; v_gene: TRBV7-2; j_gene: TRBJ2-2; CDR3aa: CASSSQQGTGELFF
abundance: .; v_gene: TRBV6-2/TRBV6-3; j_gene: TRBJ2-1; CDR3aa: CASRLAGSYEQFF
abundance: .; v_gene: TRBV5-1; j_gene: TRBJ1-2; CDR3aa: CASSLGQGRYGYTF
abundance: .; v_gene: TRBV4-3; j_gene: TRBJ2-7; CDR3aa: CASSLGRANYEQYF
abundance: once; v_gene: TRBV12-3/TRBV12-4; j_gene: TRBJ1-4; CDR3aa: CASSLGQGGLQEKLFF
abundance: .; v_gene: TRBV14; j_gene: TRBJ2-7; CDR3aa: CASSLSIRRGQYF
abundance: .; v_gene: TRBV11-2; j_gene: TRBJ1-5; CDR3aa: CASSLEAGLSSNQPQHF
abundance: once; v_gene: TRBV19; j_gene: TRBJ2-7; CDR3aa: CASSSWTGPSSYEQYF
abundance: few; v_gene: TRBV6-5; j_gene: TRBJ1-5; CDR3aa: CASSYLGTGGAGGPQHF
abundance: .; v_gene: TRBV12-2; j_gene: TRBJ2-4; CDR3aa: CASRPRDRGAKNIQYF
abundance: .; v_gene: TRBV6-2/TRBV6-3; j_gene: TRBJ1-1; CDR3aa: CASTAGPMNTEAFF
abundance: .; v_gene: TRBV7-9; j_gene: TRBJ1-2; CDR3aa: CASSLGGGYTF
abundance: .; v_gene: TRBV2; j_gene: TRBJ2-7; CDR3aa: CASSEGFGNRGNEQYF
abundance: .; v_gene: TRBV2; j_gene: TRBJ1-4; CDR3aa: CASIRQIRPLNEKLFF
abundance: few; v_gene: TRBV7-2; j_gene: TRBJ1-3; CDR3aa: CASSSGQVGNTIYF
abundance: .; v_gene: TRBV11-3; j_gene: TRBJ2-3; CDR3aa: CASSLDGGGTDTQYF
abundance: .; v_gene: TRBV2; j_gene: TRBJ1-3; CDR3aa: CASRGEGLSGNTIYF
abundance: .; v_gene: TRBV12-3/TRBV12-4; j_gene: TRBJ2-7; CDR3aa: CASSPLYEQYF
abundance: .; v_gene: TRBV19; j_gene: TRBJ2-5; CDR3aa: CASTNTGHTQETQYF
abundance: once; v_gene: TRBV20-1; j_gene: TRBJ2-5; CDR3aa: CSARDYLGGAVETQYF
abundance: few; v_gene: TRBV19; j_gene: TRBJ1-6; CDR3aa: CASSIARTLVNGNSPLHF
abundance: .; v_gene: TRBV27; j_gene: TRBJ1-1; CDR3aa: CASSLDRGHLNTEAFF
abundance: few; v_gene: TRBV6-1; j_gene: TRBJ1-1; CDR3aa: CASSRMTGDGWSTEAFF
abundance: .; v_gene: TRBV10-3; j_gene: TRBJ2-3; CDR3aa: CAIGATDTQYF
abundance: few; v_gene: TRBV7-9; j_gene: TRBJ2-3; CDR3aa: CASSLGPSTDTQYF
abundance: .; v_gene: TRBV6-1; j_gene: TRBJ2-1; CDR3aa: CASSDWSVYSYNEQFF
abundance: once; v_gene: TRBV5-8; j_gene: TRBJ2-7; CDR3aa: CASKFRTESYEQYF
abundance: .; v_gene: TRBV27; j_gene: TRBJ1-1; CDR3aa: CASSLRGGTEAFF